These 17 T cell receptor beta chains were sequenced from one sample in a study of beta chain features in type 1 diabetes. Expressed TCRB transcripts were sequenced after all isolated RNA was converted to cDNA. Measured with immunoSEQ multiplex PCR; TCRdb has only the in-frame clones, and not every one. This table holds approximately 110,000 clones, almost 40% found once. Sequences were obtained from stem cell memory CD4+ T cells from blood. The receptors stem from a woman aged 18-30 years in good health.

Turning to this clone: Lacking the conserved final phenylalanine or tryptophan, this CDR3 likely reflects a read error. The genes are TRBV7-3 and TRBJ2-4; D may be TRBD1 (7 bases). The CDR3 is made up of 14 amino acids. The germline gives CDR1 SGHTA, CDR2 FQGTGA. V lost 1 base to trimming and J lost 9 bases, with 13 bases between them. The CDR3 sequence is CASSLRSQGGIQYC. The CDR3 DNA reads TGTGCCAGCAGCTTAAGGTCCCAGGGGGGCATTCAGTACTGC.

This clone appeared many times. The V and J genes are TRBV7-9 and TRBJ1-5, with D perhaps matching TRBD1 (5 bases). The germline V gene has CDR1 SEHNR and CDR2 FQNEAQ (reference sequence). CDR3 length equals 13 residues. The V end was cut by 9 bases, the J end by 6 bases, with 15 bases between. The CDR3 sequence: CASSDGGIQPQHF. Here the CDR3 DNA reads TGTGCCAGTTCCGACGGGGGAATTCAGCCCCAGCATTTT.

This sequence joins TRBV23-1 and TRBJ1-3; D unresolved. TRBV23-1 qualifies as an ORF whose function is uncertain. V lost 7 bases and J 3 bases, leaving 19 bases between the germline ends. This CDR3 is built from 16 residues. The CDR3 is CASITLRAGSGNTIYF. CDR3 in DNA: TGCGCCAGCATTACGCTGCGGGCTGGAAGTGGAAACACCATATATTTT.

This clone was observed a handful of times. This rearrangement joins TRBV11-2 to TRBJ1-1; maybe TRBD1 (6 bases). Trimming left V 5 bases short and J 4 bases short, with 17 bases between. Germline CDR1 reads SGHAT; CDR2 reads FQNNGV. This CDR3 region has 15 residues. CDR3 in DNA: TGTGCCAGCAGCCGGGGGCTCCGGGAGGGCACTGAAGCTTTCTTT. It codes for CASSRGLREGTEAFF.

Only a few counts were recorded for this clone. This sequence joins TRBV7-9 and TRBJ2-1, with 12 nucleotides matching TRBD2. Germline V lookup: CDR1 SEHNR, CDR2 FQNEAQ (reference sequence). This CDR3 is built from 17 residues. V gave up 4 bases and J gave up 4 bases; unmatched junction bases: 8. The CDR3, as DNA: TGTGCCAGCAGCTCGAGTCGGACTAGCGGGAATTACAATGAGCAGTTCTTC. It translates to CASSSSRTSGNYNEQFF.

This clone was counted once. This rearrangement joins TRBV30 to TRBJ2-7, with D perhaps TRBD1 (5 bases). Trimming stripped 4 bases from V and 1 base from J, with 11 bases between. The CDR3 has 13 residues. The germline CDR1 and CDR2 sequences are GTSNPN and SVGIG (reference sequence). The CDR3 region has the DNA TGTGCCTGGATCCGTCAGGGTTCCTACGAGCAGTACTTC. Protein sequence: CAWIRQGSYEQYF.

The gene calls are TRBV6-6 and TRBJ1-1, with TRBD1 as a possible D gene (6 bases). Germline-derived CDR1 and CDR2 are MNHNY and SVGAGI (reference sequence). V lost 4 bases, J lost 6 bases, and 12 bases lay in between. This CDR3 has 13 residues. The CDR3 region is CASSSPHRAEAFF. For the CDR3, the DNA is TGTGCCAGCAGTTCCCCCCACAGGGCTGAAGCTTTCTTT.

The V call is TRBV6-6, the J call TRBJ2-7, with 9 bases identical to TRBD1. With 6 bases clipped from V and 6 bases from J, the junction kept 9 bases outside the gene matches. The germline V gene encodes CDR1 MNHNY and CDR2 SVGAGI (reference sequence). The CDR3 extends over 14 amino acids. This CDR3 reads CASRDRDRVSEQYF. The CDR3 coding sequence is TGTGCCAGCAGAGACCGGGACAGGGTTAGCGAGCAGTACTTC.

This clone showed up just a few times. The chain joins TRBV29-1 to TRBJ2-1; 13 nucleotides align to TRBD2. Germline loops: CDR1 SQVTM, CDR2 ANQGSEA. Trimming removed 4 bases from V and 10 bases from J; junction bases left unmatched: 4. The length of the CDR3 is 13 residues. CDR3 in DNA: TGCAGCGTTGTAACTAGCGGGAGGGAGGAGCAGTTCTTC. It specifies CSVVTSGREEQFF.

V and J are TRBV18 and TRBJ1-1, with D possibly matching TRBD1 (6 bases). Trimming took 2 bases from V and 4 from J, leaving 11 bases between them. CDR3 length equals 14 residues. Germline CDR1 reads KGHSH; CDR2 reads LQKENI. The CDR3 DNA reads as TGTGCCAGCTCACCAAGACAGGACGGCACTGAAGCTTTCTTT. Its translation is CASSPRQDGTEAFF.

CDR3 amino acids: CAWSLGARETQYF. As DNA, the CDR3 is TGTGCCTGGAGTTTAGGGGCCCGAGAGACCCAGTACTTC. The chain has TRBV30 and TRBJ2-5, with D possibly TRBD1 on 5 matching bases. This CDR3 has 13 residues. CDR1 is GTSNPN, CDR2 SVGIG, per germline (reference sequence). The V gene lost 2 bases and the J gene lost 4 bases, with 11 bases spanning the gap.

The chain joins TRBV5-1 to TRBJ2-2, with D maybe TRBD1 (5 bases). The CDR3 runs 14 residues. Germline CDR1 is SGHRS and CDR2 is YFSETQ. V dropped 2 bases and J dropped 6 bases, with 11 bases sitting between them. In DNA form, the CDR3 reads TGCGCCAGCAGCTTTAGGGCAGGGCCCGGGGAGCTGTTTTTT. This codes for CASSFRAGPGELFF.

The V gene is TRBV6-5, the J gene TRBJ1-2, with 8 bases identical to TRBD1. The CDR3 is 14 residues long. Germline V gene data show CDR1 as MNHEY and CDR2 as SVGAGI. Unmatched junction bases numbered 1, after V lost 2 bases and J lost 2 bases. The CDR3 is CASSYRQGNYGYTF. The DNA for the CDR3 is TGTGCCAGCAGTTACAGACAGGGGAACTATGGCTACACCTTC.

This clone appeared a few times. The CDR3 loop reads CASSLRRSDTQYF. In nucleotides, the CDR3 is TGCGCCAGCAGCTTGAGGAGATCAGATACGCAGTATTTT. The V and J genes are TRBV5-1 and TRBJ2-3; unclear D gene. CDR1 is SGHRS, CDR2 YFSETQ, per germline. The V end was cut by 1 base, the J end by 4 bases, with 7 bases between. The CDR3 runs 13 residues.

The rearrangement uses TRBV6-6 and TRBJ2-7; 8 nucleotides agree with TRBD1. V was clipped by 4 bases and J by 4 bases; unmatched bases: 6. Germline lookup yields CDR1 MNHNY and CDR2 SVGAGI (reference sequence). CDR3 length: 14 residues. CDR3 coding DNA: TGTGCCAGCAGTTTGGGACAGGTAGGATACGAGCAGTACTTC. Translating it yields CASSLGQVGYEQYF.

This chain joins TRBV25-1 and TRBJ1-4; D is unresolved. The CDR3 has 14 residues. Germline lookup yields CDR1 MGHDK and CDR2 SYGVNS. The V gene lost 5 bases and the J gene lost 3 bases, with 10 bases spanning the gap. CDR3 sequence reads: CASSKGRANEKLFF. In DNA form, the CDR3 reads TGTGCCAGCAGTAAAGGGAGGGCTAATGAAAAACTGTTTTTT. The variable domain in full, completed from reference TRBV25-1 and TRBJ1-4, reads EADIYQTPRYLVIGTGKKITLECSQTMGHDKMYWYQQDPGMELHLIHYSYGVNSTEKGDLSSESTVSRIRTEHFPLTLESARPSHTSQYLCASSKGRANEKLFFGSGTQLSVL.

The chain joins TRBV7-2 to TRBJ2-7; possible D gene TRBD2, 6 bases. Germline CDR1 is SGHTA and CDR2 is FQGNSA. The CDR3 spans 15 residues. Trimming cost V 0 bases and J 2 bases, with 11 bases left between them. The CDR3 bases are TGTGCCAGCAGCTTAGCAGCGGGCCCTGCCTACGAGCAGTACTTC. It is translated as CASSLAAGPAYEQYF.